These 20 T cell receptor beta chains originate from one sample sequenced in a study of Tregs in tolerant kidney transplant recipients. TCRdb's table, derived via immunoSEQ multiplex PCR, lists solely in-frame clones and lacks some. The table lists tens of thousands of clones, 85% to 90% of them singletons. Sequences were derived from CD4+ T cells from blood, sampled before the transplant. The receptors derive from a human donor who received a combined kidney and bone marrow transplant.

This sequence joins TRBV29-1 and TRBJ2-2, with 9 bases lining up with TRBD1. The germline V gene encodes CDR1 SQVTM and CDR2 ANQGSEA. The V segment lost 7 bases and the J segment 7 bases; nucleotides outside the gene matches: 10. This CDR3 is 14 amino acids long. DNA for the CDR3: TGCAGCGCAGGGAAACAGGGGGCGGACGGGGAGCTGTTTTTT. Its protein product is CSAGKQGADGELFF.

This chain uses TRBV5-1 with TRBJ2-4; 10 bases match TRBD1. Germline CDR1 SGHRS, CDR2 YFSETQ. This CDR3 is 15 amino acids long. The V gene end was trimmed by 4 bases and the J gene end by 3 bases; junction bases not matched to a gene: 4. As DNA, the CDR3 is TGCGCCAGCAGCACCGACAGGGGGCTCAAAAACATTCAGTACTTC. Encoded protein: CASSTDRGLKNIQYF.

This chain connects TRBV5-4 to TRBJ2-5; TRBD1 matches 9 bases. The CDR3 runs to 16 residues. Germline loops: CDR1 SGHNT, CDR2 YYREEE (reference sequence). Trimming cost V 3 bases and J 2 bases; bases outside gene matches: 8. In nucleotides, the CDR3 is TGTGCCAGCAGCTATACCGGGACAGGGATACAAGAGACCCAGTACTTC. It encodes CASSYTGTGIQETQYF.

The chain uses TRBV2 and TRBJ2-3; TRBD2 agrees at 12 bases. Germline V lookup: CDR1 SNHLY, CDR2 FYNNEI. This CDR3 has 15 residues. The V gene end was trimmed by 5 bases and the J gene end by 3 bases; junction bases not matched to a gene: 3. The DNA of the CDR3 is TGTGCCAGCAGTAACGGACTAGCGGGGACAGATACGCAGTATTTT. Translating gives CASSNGLAGTDTQYF. Variable domain in full (rest from reference TRBV2 and TRBJ2-3): EPEVTQTPSHQVTQMGQEVILRCVPISNHLYFYWYRQILGQKVEFLVSFYNNEISEKSEIFDDQFSVERPDGSNFTLKIRSTKLEDSAMYFCASSNGLAGTDTQYFGPGTRLTVL.

The J gene is TRBJ2-5, the V gene TRBV5-6; D perhaps matches TRBD1 (5 bases). V lost 2 bases, J lost 5 bases, and 10 bases lay in between. Germline CDR1 reads SGHDT; CDR2 reads YYEEEE. The CDR3 has 13 amino acids. CDR3 loop: CASSFLSGETQYF. DNA for the CDR3: TGTGCCAGCAGCTTCCTTTCAGGGGAGACCCAGTACTTC.

V is TRBV28 and J is TRBJ2-7; TRBD2 matches at 7 bases. This CDR3 contains 13 residues. The V and J ends lost 8 bases and 5 bases, in that order; junction bases with no gene match: 9. The germline CDR1 and CDR2 sequences are MDHEN and SYDVKM. CDR3 amino acids: CASGGVPPDEQYF. The CDR3 DNA reads as TGTGCCAGCGGGGGGGTGCCTCCGGACGAGCAGTACTTC.

V and J are TRBV11-2 and TRBJ2-3; no clear D gene. Germline V gene lookup returns CDR1 SGHAT and CDR2 FQNNGV. With 7 bases removed from V and 6 bases from J, the gap between germline ends came to 14 bases. This CDR3 contains 13 residues. For the CDR3, the DNA is TGTGCCAGCATCCGGATCGACGGGGATACGCAGTATTTT. The encoded protein is CASIRIDGDTQYF.

This chain connects TRBV25-1 to TRBJ1-2, with a possible D match to TRBD1 (6 bases). The germline V gene encodes CDR1 MGHDK and CDR2 SYGVNS. The CDR3 covers 13 residues. The V gene lost 2 bases and the J gene lost 5 bases, with 9 bases spanning the gap. CDR3 protein: CASSEGGRYGYTF. The CDR3 DNA reads TGTGCCAGCAGTGAAGGGGGCCGGTATGGCTACACCTTC.

The chain is built from TRBV5-1 and TRBJ2-1, with TRBD2 identical over 14 bases. CDR3 length: 15 residues. With 3 bases clipped from V and 8 bases from J, the junction kept 4 bases outside the gene matches. Germline V gives CDR1 SGHRS, CDR2 YFSETQ. The CDR3 spells CASSSGTSGSDEQFF. The DNA of the CDR3 is TGCGCCAGCAGCTCCGGGACTAGCGGGAGCGATGAGCAGTTCTTC.

V usage is TRBV19 and J usage is TRBJ1-2; maybe TRBD1 (6 bases). Germline-derived CDR1 and CDR2 are LNHDA and SQIVND (reference sequence). V was shortened by 6 bases and J by 4 bases, with 12 bases between the two germline ends. This CDR3 comprises 13 residues. The CDR3 reads CASSTGFGYGYTF. DNA for the CDR3: TGTGCCAGTAGCACAGGGTTTGGCTATGGCTACACCTTC.

The chain recombines TRBV7-3 with TRBJ2-5; the match to TRBD1 covers 7 bases. The ends lost 5 bases at V and 5 bases at J; junction bases unmatched: 8. The CDR3 contains 14 residues. Germline CDR1 is SGHTA and CDR2 is FQGTGA. The CDR3 is CASSKQGSGETQYF. The CDR3 DNA reads TGTGCCAGCAGCAAACAGGGGTCGGGTGAGACCCAGTACTTC.

This clone was recorded only once. The rearrangement links TRBV30 to TRBJ2-7; D remains unclear. Between the trimmed V and J ends, which lost 2 bases and 6 bases, there was a span of 14 bases. Germline CDR1 reads GTSNPN; CDR2 reads SVGIG (reference sequence). There are 13 residues in the CDR3. The CDR3: CAWSPNAWAEQYF. As DNA, the CDR3 is TGTGCCTGGAGTCCTAACGCGTGGGCCGAGCAGTACTTC.

The chain combines TRBV7-3 with TRBJ2-5; 11 bases map to TRBD2. Germline CDR1 and CDR2: SGHTA and FQGTGA. The CDR3 has 14 amino acids. The V gene end was trimmed by 3 bases and the J gene end by 5 bases; junction bases not matched to a gene: 2. CDR3 DNA sequence: TGTGCCAGCAGCTTCGGGACTAGCGGTGAGACCCAGTACTTC. It specifies CASSFGTSGETQYF.

This sequence joins TRBV11-2 and TRBJ2-7, with 12 bases lining up with TRBD2. The CDR3 loop spans 15 amino acids. In germline, CDR1 is SGHAT, CDR2 FQNNGV. J lost 3 bases, V lost 1 base, and 1 base had no gene match. The CDR3 sequence: CASSLGLAGVYEQYF. The CDR3 coding sequence is TGTGCCAGCAGCTTAGGACTAGCGGGAGTCTACGAGCAGTACTTC.

This clone occurred a few times. The chain links TRBV27 to TRBJ1-4; 7 bases match TRBD1. V shed 5 bases and J 4 bases; nucleotides not matched to a gene: 7. This CDR3 is 15 amino acids long. CDR1 is MNHEY and CDR2 is SMNVEV in the germline V gene (reference sequence). The chain's CDR3 is CASSPGTAINEKLFF. As DNA, the CDR3 is TGTGCCAGCAGTCCCGGGACAGCTATTAATGAAAAACTGTTTTTT.

The chain has TRBV6-5 and TRBJ1-5, with a possible D match to TRBD1 (6 bases). V lost 6 bases to trimming and J lost 0 bases, with 12 bases between them. CDR3 size: 15 residues. Per germline, CDR1 MNHEY and CDR2 SVGAGI. CDR3 coding DNA: TGTGCCAGCAGGGACAGAGCCTATAGCAATCAGCCCCAGCATTTT. This codes for CASRDRAYSNQPQHF.

The chain has TRBV11-2 and TRBJ2-7; the D gene is possibly TRBD2 (5 bases). Germline V gene data show CDR1 as SGHAT and CDR2 as FQNNGV. The V end lost 5 bases, the J end lost 0 bases, and 17 bases lay between the germline ends. This CDR3 has 16 amino acids. CDR3 DNA sequence: TGTGCCAGCAGCCCTCTTGGGAGTGGCCCCTCCTACGAGCAGTACTTC. Translating it yields CASSPLGSGPSYEQYF.

V usage is TRBV7-2 and J usage is TRBJ2-3; 12 bases line up with TRBD2. The germline V gene has CDR1 SGHTA and CDR2 FQGNSA. J was trimmed by 5 bases and V by 4 bases; bases with no gene match: 7. This CDR3 contains 16 residues. The DNA for the CDR3 is TGTGCCAGCAGCTCTAGACTAGCGGGAGCTCTAGATACGCAGTATTTT. This encodes CASSSRLAGALDTQYF.

The V gene is TRBV19, the J gene TRBJ1-1; the match to TRBD1 covers 7 bases. This CDR3 comprises 15 residues. CDR1 is LNHDA, CDR2 SQIVND, per germline (reference sequence). The trim removed 4 bases at V and 4 bases at J, leaving 9 bases unmatched. The CDR3, as DNA: TGTGCCAGTAGTAAAGCCTACAGACAGGGCACTGAAGCTTTCTTT. It translates to CASSKAYRQGTEAFF.

The genes are TRBV28 and TRBJ2-7; weak D call: TRBD2 (5 bases). Trimming pared 5 bases from V and 2 bases from J, leaving 16 bases between. Germline values: CDR1 MDHEN, CDR2 SYDVKM. The CDR3 spans 15 residues. The CDR3 DNA reads TGTGCCAGCAGTCCCCCGAGGAGGAGCACCTACGAGCAGTACTTC. This gives the protein CASSPPRRSTYEQYF.